A single sample gave rise to the 15 T cell receptor beta chains below, sequenced in a study of cytomegalovirus exposure and HLA in healthy donors (dated by TCRdb to about 2017). The library relied on the immunoSEQ multiplex PCR assay. For the multiplex PCR, a mixture combining 60 forward primers for TCR Vbeta segments and 13 reverse primers for TCR Jbeta segments was used. Sourced from immuneACCESS, this table was stored by TCRdb with only in-frame sequences that have V and J called. A share of the clones is absent; for the studies checked, an unresolved V gene accounts for under half, and the remainder has no known explanation. This sample lists some 85,000 clones; 75% to 80% were detected once. Roughly 4.5% of the sample goes to the ten largest clones. The sequencing sample was made of PBMCs. The receptors were sampled from a middle-aged woman in good health and CMV-seropositive.

The count of this clone is one. This chain's CDR3 is CASSYENTQYF. The CDR3 coding sequence is TGTGCCAGCAGTTATGAGAATACGCAGTATTTT. J is TRBJ2-3 and V is TRBV27; unclear D gene. CDR3 length: 11 residues. V lost 4 bases to trimming and J lost 7 bases, with 6 bases between them. In germline, CDR1 is MNHEY, CDR2 SMNVEV (reference sequence).

This chain links TRBV18 with TRBJ2-6, with a possible D match to TRBD2 (7 bases). There are 15 residues in the CDR3. V was shortened by 6 bases and J by 0 bases, with 9 bases between the two germline ends. Germline loops: CDR1 KGHSH, CDR2 LQKENI. CDR3 sequence: CASSRGGSGANVLTF. DNA of the CDR3: TGTGCCAGCTCGAGGGGGGGCTCTGGGGCCAACGTCCTGACTTTC.

This sequence joins TRBV6-5 and TRBJ2-1; D may be TRBD2 (5 bases). Between the trimmed V and J ends, which lost 6 bases and 0 bases, there was a span of 12 bases. This CDR3 has 15 amino acids. The V gene's germline CDR1 is MNHEY and CDR2 SVGAGI. The CDR3 here is CASSGIPGSYNEQFF. CDR3 bases: TGTGCCAGCAGCGGGATCCCCGGCTCCTACAATGAGCAGTTCTTC.

The V gene is TRBV6-5, the J gene TRBJ2-1, with D unclear. Germline-derived CDR1 and CDR2 are MNHEY and SVGAGI. This CDR3 is built from 14 residues. V was shortened by 8 bases and J by 0 bases, with 11 bases between the two germline ends. DNA for the CDR3: TGTGCCAGCCGTGGTGGGCTCTCCTACAATGAGCAGTTCTTC. As protein: CASRGGLSYNEQFF.

This clone was counted between two and nine times. Additional DNA sequences in this sample encode the identical CDR3. This rearrangement joins TRBV6-4 to TRBJ2-1; D possibly corresponds to TRBD2 (6 bases). The V end lost 3 bases, the J end lost 7 bases, and 7 bases lay between the germline ends. This CDR3 spans 12 amino acids. Germline V lookup: CDR1 MRHNA, CDR2 SNTAGT. CDR3 sequence: CASSDGGNEQFF. CDR3 DNA sequence: TGTGCCAGCAGTGATGGGGGGAATGAGCAGTTCTTC.

The chain recombines TRBV19 with TRBJ1-5, with 10 bases identical to TRBD1. The CDR3 sequence is 14 residues long. After removal of 5 bases from V and 7 bases from J, the junction contained 5 bases not matched to a gene. Germline CDR1 is LNHDA and CDR2 is SQIVND (reference sequence). This CDR3 reads CASSETGGGQPQHF. DNA for the CDR3: TGTGCCAGTAGTGAGACAGGGGGCGGACAGCCCCAGCATTTT.

The genes are TRBV29-1 and TRBJ2-2; D might be TRBD1 (6 bases). Germline CDR1 and CDR2: SQVTM and ANQGSEA. The CDR3 is made up of 11 amino acids. V was clipped by 6 bases and J by 5 bases, with 7 bases between them. Here the CDR3 reads CSVGTTGELFF. The DNA of the CDR3 is TGCAGCGTCGGGACAACCGGGGAGCTGTTTTTT.

The chain couples TRBV27 to TRBJ2-1; TRBD2 aligns across 9 bases. Unmatched junction bases numbered 4, after V lost 3 bases and J lost 4 bases. Germline CDR1 is MNHEY and CDR2 is SMNVEV (reference sequence). The CDR3 is 15 amino acids. As DNA, the CDR3 is TGTGCCAGCAGTTTGGGTCTAGCGGGGTACAATGAGCAGTTCTTC. Its protein product is CASSLGLAGYNEQFF.

The chain couples TRBV19 to TRBJ2-4, with a weak D call TRBD2 (5 bases). The CDR3 is made up of 14 amino acids. Germline V gene data show CDR1 as LNHDA and CDR2 as SQIVND (reference sequence). Trimming took off 1 base at V and 11 bases at J, with 15 bases between the two ends. The DNA of the CDR3 is TGTGCCAGTAGTATAGTGCCTAGCCCATACGTTCAGTACTTC. This translates into CASSIVPSPYVQYF.

This clone was detected only a few times. The V and J genes are TRBV6-5 and TRBJ1-1; no definite D call. V was shortened by 2 bases and J by 0 bases, with 4 bases between the two germline ends. Per germline, CDR1 MNHEY and CDR2 SVGAGI. The CDR3 runs 13 residues. DNA for the CDR3: TGTGCCAGCAGTTACCTAGTGAACACTGAAGCTTTCTTT. It encodes CASSYLVNTEAFF.

The chain carries TRBV7-2 and TRBJ2-2; 10 positions match TRBD2. V lost 6 bases and J lost 0; bases outside the gene matches: 7. CDR1 is SGHTA, CDR2 FQGNSA, per germline. The length of the CDR3 is 17 residues. CDR3 DNA sequence: TGTGCCAGCAGTACTGGACTAGCGGCTACGAACACCGGGGAGCTGTTTTTT. It is translated as CASSTGLAATNTGELFF. The full variable domain, rest sourced from reference TRBV7-2 and TRBJ2-2, is GAGVSQSPSNKVTEKGKDVELRCDPISGHTALYWYRQSLGQGLEFLIYFQGNSAPDKSGLPSDRFSAERTGGSVSTLTIQRTQQEDSAVYLCASSTGLAATNTGELFFGEGSRLTVL.

This chain uses TRBV2 with TRBJ2-7; 9 bases line up with TRBD2. V trimming: 5 bases; J trimming: 4 bases; junction bases outside the gene matches: 12. The CDR3 has 16 amino acids. CDR1 SNHLY and CDR2 FYNNEI come from the germline V gene. The CDR3, as DNA: TGTGCCAGCAGTTGGGGCGGGAGGGCCGTTATATACGAGCAGTACTTC. Translated, it gives CASSWGGRAVIYEQYF.

J is TRBJ2-1 and V is TRBV6-6; the match to TRBD2 covers 8 bases. Germline V CDR1 and CDR2: MNHNY, SVGAGI (reference sequence). Trimming cost V 7 bases and J 7 bases; bases outside gene matches: 6. The length of the CDR3 is 13 residues. CDR3 loop: CASNAREGNEQFF. The CDR3 DNA is TGTGCCAGCAACGCCCGGGAGGGAAATGAGCAGTTCTTC.

This clone appeared a few times. This rearrangement joins TRBV7-9 to TRBJ1-1; possible D gene TRBD1, 5 bases. The length of the CDR3 is 14 residues. Germline V gene lookup returns CDR1 SEHNR and CDR2 FQNEAQ (reference sequence). V gave up 3 bases and J gave up 2 bases, with 10 bases separating them. CDR3 loop: CASSFQGGNTEAFF. Written as DNA, the CDR3 is TGTGCCAGCAGCTTCCAGGGCGGAAACACTGAAGCTTTCTTT.

The chain links TRBV11-2 to TRBJ2-2; 15 bases fit TRBD2. The CDR3 consists of 18 residues. The trim removed 3 bases at V and 6 bases at J, leaving 8 bases unmatched. Germline V gene data show CDR1 as SGHAT and CDR2 as FQNNGV. The DNA of the CDR3 is TGTGCCAGCAGCTTTGGACTAGCGGGAGGGTGGAGGGCCGGGGAGCTGTTTTTT. As protein: CASSFGLAGGWRAGELFF.